The following is a TCR beta chain sequence with its context. The study counted Cohort 3 donors as recovered given two negative PCRs, clearance, or symptom resolution. Germline CDR1 reads SGHRS; CDR2 reads YFSETQ. V shed 6 bases, J shed 3 bases, and the junction held 7 bases outside the gene matches. CDR3 length: 14 residues. The data originate from a study of blood T cell repertoires in COVID-19. TCRdb keeps only in-frame clones here, not all; method: immunoSEQ multiplex PCR. The data show more than 150,000 clones, 65% to 85% seen once. This TCR came from a woman aged 55-75 years who had recovered from COVID-19. The specimen sequenced was PBMCs or T cells enriched from blood (not recorded which). The rearrangement links TRBV5-1 to TRBJ1-2, with 8 bases matching TRBD1. The CDR3 nucleotides are TGCGCCAGCAACCAGGGGGCAGAGGACTATGGCTACACCTTC. Translated: CASNQGAEDYGYTF.